This TCR beta chain was identified during a study of blood T cell repertoires in COVID-19. Sequenced by immunoSEQ multiplex PCR; TCRdb stores in-frame clones only, minus some. The data contain 250,000 to 350,000 clones, approximately 83% of them singletons. V shed 1 base and J shed 2 bases, with 11 bases lying between them. The CDR3 covers 15 residues. CDR1 is SGHKS, CDR2 YYEKEE, per germline (reference sequence). Sequenced material: PBMCs or T cells enriched from blood (not recorded which). The rearrangement uses TRBV5-5 and TRBJ2-3; D gene unclear. This TCR came from a woman under 40 who had recovered from COVID-19. DNA for the CDR3: TGTGCCAGCAGCTTGAGCCCCGTATTCACAGATACGCAGTATTTT. This translates into CASSLSPVFTDTQYF.